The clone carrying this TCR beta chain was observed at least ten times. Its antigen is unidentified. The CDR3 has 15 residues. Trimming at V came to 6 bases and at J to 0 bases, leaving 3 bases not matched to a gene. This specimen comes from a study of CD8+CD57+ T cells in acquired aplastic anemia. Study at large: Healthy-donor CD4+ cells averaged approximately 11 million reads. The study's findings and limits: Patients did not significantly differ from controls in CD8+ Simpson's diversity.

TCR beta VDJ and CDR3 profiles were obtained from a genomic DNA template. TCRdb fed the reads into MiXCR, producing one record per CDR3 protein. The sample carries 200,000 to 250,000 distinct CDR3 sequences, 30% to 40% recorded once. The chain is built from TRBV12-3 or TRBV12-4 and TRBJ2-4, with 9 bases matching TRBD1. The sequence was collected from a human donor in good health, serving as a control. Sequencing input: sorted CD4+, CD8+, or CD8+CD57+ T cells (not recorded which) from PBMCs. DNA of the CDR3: TGTGCCAGCAGCCGGGACAGGGTAGCCAAAAACATTCAGTACTTC. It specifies CASSRDRVAKNIQYF.